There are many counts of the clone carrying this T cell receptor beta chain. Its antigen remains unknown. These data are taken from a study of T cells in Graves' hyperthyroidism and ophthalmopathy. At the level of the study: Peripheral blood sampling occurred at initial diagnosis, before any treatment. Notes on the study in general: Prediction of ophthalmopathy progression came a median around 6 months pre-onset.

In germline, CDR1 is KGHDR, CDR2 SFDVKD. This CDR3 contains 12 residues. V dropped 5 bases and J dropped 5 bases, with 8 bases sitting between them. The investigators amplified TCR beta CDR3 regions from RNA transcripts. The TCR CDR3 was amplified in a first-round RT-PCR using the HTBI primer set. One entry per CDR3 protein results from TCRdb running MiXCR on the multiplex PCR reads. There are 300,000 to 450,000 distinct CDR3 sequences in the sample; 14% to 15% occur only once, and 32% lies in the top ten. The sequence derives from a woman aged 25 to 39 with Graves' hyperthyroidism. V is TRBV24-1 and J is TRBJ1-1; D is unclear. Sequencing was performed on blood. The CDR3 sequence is CATSGKQTEAFF. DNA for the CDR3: TGTGCCACCAGTGGTAAACAGACTGAAGCTTTCTTT.